This TCR beta chain was profiled in a study of T cell clonotyping in hematopoietic cell transplantation. About this clone itself: Its antigen remains unknown.

The CDR3 contains 11 residues. V lost 4 bases and J 8 bases, leaving 6 bases between the germline ends. Per germline, CDR1 SGHRS and CDR2 YFSETQ. Sequencing used immunoSEQ multiplex PCR; TCRdb keeps in-frame clones, though not all of them. The table includes tens of thousands of clones, roughly 92% detected once. Overall study findings and caveats: Higher Inverse Simpson Index values in graft donor and pretransplant recipient predicted broader posttransplant TCR diversity. Recipient TCR diversity dropped after transplant; expanded clonotypes rose from day 30 to 180. Few recipient clonotypes overlapped donors; over 97% were de novo at given depth.

J is TRBJ1-4 and V is TRBV5-1, with D possibly TRBD1 on 5 matching bases. The sequence was collected from a woman between 50 and 59 years old in good health. Some clones in this sample may be carry-over from other donors' samples. Sequencing was carried out using peripheral blood mononuclear cells. CDR3 loop: CASSQGEKLFF. In DNA form, the CDR3 reads TGCGCCAGCAGCCAGGGAGAAAAACTGTTTTTT. Using reference TRBV5-1 and TRBJ1-4 for the parts outside the CDR3, the full variable domain is KAGVTQTPRYLIKTRGQQVTLSCSPISGHRSVSWYQQTPGQGLQFLFEYFSETQRNKGNFPGRFSGRQFSNSRSEMNVSTLELGDSALYLCASSQGEKLFFGSGTQLSVL.